The present entry profiles one T cell receptor beta chain with its context. This clone qualifies as medium-sized (0.01 to 0.1%). Its antigen remains undetermined. Base quality data are lacking; no much larger clone is found one base away. Relative to germline, V is 6 bases shorter and J is 0 bases shorter, with 14 bases between their ends. The CDR3 holds 15 amino acids from the cysteine to the phenylalanine. The read is trimmed to its CDR3 DNA, 45 bases read in frame from base 1. The library was produced with PCR. Sequenced using an Illumina HiSeq 4000. High-throughput sequencing was used to profile the CDR3 region of the TCR beta-chain in every patient. As for how the authors treated the data: A classifier to discriminate distant-metastatic papillary thyroid cancer patients was built from CDR3 differences across clinicopathological groups. The Shannon index was used to assess repertoire diversity, and the Morisita-Horn index was used to assess tumor-blood repertoire similarity. TCRdb trimmed public reads at Q25 via fastp, called clones via MiXCR and kept in-frame beta chains. Clone size and V and J calls follow TCRdb, not the original study. For this sample the table gives approximately 15,000 clones, of which around 20% were detected only once. The ten top clones hold approximately 12% of the sample.

The sample is drawn from a study of metastatic and nonmetastatic thyroid tumors (dated by TCRdb to the early 2020s). Regarding the complete study: For patients with malignant and with benign thyroid disease, the researchers compared repertoires between peripheral blood samples and tumor or nodule tissue samples. The study at large found these results: In both blood and tumor samples, malignant tumors were reported to have significantly higher TCR beta diversity than benign nodules.

No treatment had been received by any patient before thyroid surgery. Using T-cell receptor beta sequencing, the study looked back at clinical samples from patients collected from the early 2010s to the late 2010s. Sequencing used blood. This clonotype originated in a female donor with papillary thyroid cancer or a benign thyroid nodule (not recorded which). Some clones in this sample may be carry-over from other donors' samples. The chain employs TRBV12-3 or TRBV12-4 and TRBJ1-1; the D gene cannot be named for sure. The CDR3 region has the sequence CASRQSAGLNTEAFF. DNA sequence: TGTGCCAGCAGGCAGTCCGCCGGTTTGAACACTGAAGCTTTCTTT.